Following are 12 T cell receptor beta chains from one sample sequenced in a study of blood T cell repertoires in COVID-19. Produced via immunoSEQ multiplex PCR; TCRdb's table is partial and in-frame only. This sample has 200,000 to 300,000 clones, with 70% to 90% found just once. Sequenced material: peripheral blood. All receptors come from a man aged 55 to 70 with acute or convalescent COVID-19.

V is TRBV28 and J is TRBJ2-7; TRBD1 aligns across 9 bases. There are 13 residues in the CDR3. V gave up 3 bases and J gave up 5 bases; unmatched junction bases: 2. The germline V gene has CDR1 MDHEN and CDR2 SYDVKM. The CDR3 loop reads CASSFGDRDEQYF. CDR3 coding DNA: TGTGCCAGCAGTTTCGGGGACAGGGACGAGCAGTACTTC.

The rearrangement links TRBV28 to TRBJ2-7; 7 bases are a match to TRBD1. The CDR3 consists of 14 residues. Unmatched junction bases numbered 7, after V lost 5 bases and J lost 3 bases. CDR1 is MDHEN and CDR2 is SYDVKM in the germline V gene. In DNA form, the CDR3 reads TGTGCCAGCAGTCGGCGAACAGGGGACTACGAGCAGTACTTC. Protein sequence: CASSRRTGDYEQYF. Full variable domain (rest looked up from reference TRBV28 and TRBJ2-7): DVKVTQSSRYLVKRTGEKVFLECVQDMDHENMFWYRQDPGLGLRLIYFSYDVKMKEKGDIPEGYSVSREKKERFSLILESASTNQTSMYLCASSRRTGDYEQYFGPGTRLTVT.

The genes are TRBV10-2 and TRBJ1-5; TRBD1 is a possible D gene (5 bases). Between the trimmed V and J ends, which lost 6 bases and 4 bases, there was a span of 7 bases. This CDR3 has 12 residues. Per germline, CDR1 WSHSY and CDR2 SAAADI. Written as DNA, the CDR3 is TGCGCCAGCAGGACAGTAAATCAGCCCCAGCATTTT. This codes for CASRTVNQPQHF.

This clone was seen a handful of times. This chain connects TRBV11-2 to TRBJ2-2; 7 bases fit TRBD1. V shed 5 bases and J 3 bases; nucleotides not matched to a gene: 3. Germline CDR1 reads SGHAT; CDR2 reads FQNNGV. CDR3 length: 14 residues. The CDR3 sequence is CASSLTGDTGELFF. The DNA for the CDR3 is TGTGCCAGCAGCCTCACAGGGGACACCGGGGAGCTGTTTTTT.

The V and J genes are TRBV19 and TRBJ2-2; TRBD2 aligns across 13 bases. Unmatched junction bases numbered 6, after V lost 6 bases and J lost 5 bases. Looked up from germline, CDR1 is LNHDA and CDR2 is SQIVND (reference sequence). The length of the CDR3 is 16 residues. The CDR3 spells CASSNGLAGATGELFF. CDR3 nucleotides: TGTGCCAGTAGCAATGGACTAGCGGGAGCTACCGGGGAGCTGTTTTTT.

This clone was seen more than once but under ten times. The DNA is omitted, as the CDR3 cannot be located on it reliably, and the CDR3 follows TCRdb's listing. V usage is TRBV27 and J usage is TRBJ1-1. The CDR3 spans 17 residues, counting both ends. Germline V gives CDR1 MNHEY, CDR2 SMNVEV (reference sequence). The CDR3 loop reads CASSLFGEGLRNTEAFF.

This clone is a singleton in its sample. The chain is built from TRBV7-2 and TRBJ2-1, with TRBD2 identical over 8 bases. CDR1 and CDR2 from the germline V gene are SGHTA and FQGNSA. The V segment lost 5 bases and the J segment 4 bases; nucleotides outside the gene matches: 10. The CDR3 has 16 residues. The CDR3 protein is CASSPSTSGTYNEQFF. CDR3 nucleotides: TGTGCCAGCAGCCCATCCACTAGCGGCACATACAATGAGCAGTTCTTC.

V is TRBV5-1 and J is TRBJ2-2, with 9 bases fitting TRBD2. The germline V gene encodes CDR1 SGHRS and CDR2 YFSETQ. V lost 0 bases to trimming and J lost 2 bases; unmatched junction nucleotides: 2. This CDR3 contains 16 residues. This CDR3 is CASSLVSGRNTGELFF. In nucleotides, the CDR3 is TGCGCCAGCAGCTTGGTTAGCGGGAGAAACACCGGGGAGCTGTTTTTT.

The V call is TRBV6-2 or TRBV6-3, the J call TRBJ2-3; a weak D match, TRBD2 (6 bases). This CDR3 has 13 residues. CDR1 and CDR2 (germline): MNHEY, SVGEGT. The V end was cut by 4 bases, the J end by 4 bases, with 9 bases between. The CDR3 sequence is CASSSLASDTQYF. Here the CDR3 DNA reads TGTGCCAGCAGTTCGCTAGCGTCAGATACGCAGTATTTT.

This rearrangement joins TRBV5-4 to TRBJ1-2, with D possibly TRBD1 on 6 matching bases. Trimming left V 4 bases short and J 8 bases short, with 21 bases between. The germline CDR1 and CDR2 sequences are SGHNT and YYREEE (reference sequence). The CDR3 is 15 amino acids. CDR3 loop: CASSNNSGVGSGYTF. CDR3 DNA: TGTGCCAGCAGCAACAATTCAGGGGTTGGTTCCGGCTACACCTTC.

The V gene is TRBV10-2, the J gene TRBJ2-6; D not resolved. V gave up 0 bases and J gave up 5 bases, with 20 bases separating them. The V gene's germline CDR1 is WSHSY and CDR2 SAAADI. This CDR3 comprises 19 residues. CDR3: CASSESVSAALVRANVLTF. The CDR3 nucleotides read TGCGCCAGCAGTGAGTCGGTTTCCGCCGCGTTAGTCAGGGCCAACGTCCTGACTTTC.

The chain employs TRBV9 and TRBJ2-5, with D possibly being TRBD2 (5 bases). Between the trimmed V and J ends, which lost 4 bases and 5 bases, there was a span of 18 bases. Germline loops: CDR1 SGDLS, CDR2 YYNGEE. There are 15 residues in the CDR3. In DNA, the CDR3 is TGTGCCAGCAGCCTCTCGGGGAGCCGTGAGGAGACCCAGTACTTC. Protein product: CASSLSGSREETQYF. Together with reference TRBV9 and TRBJ2-5, the CDR3 gives the full variable domain: DSGVTQTPKHLITATGQRVTLRCSPRSGDLSVYWYQQSLDQGLQFLIQYYNGEERAKGNILERFSAQQFPDLHSELNLSSLELGDSALYFCASSLSGSREETQYFGPGTRLLVL.